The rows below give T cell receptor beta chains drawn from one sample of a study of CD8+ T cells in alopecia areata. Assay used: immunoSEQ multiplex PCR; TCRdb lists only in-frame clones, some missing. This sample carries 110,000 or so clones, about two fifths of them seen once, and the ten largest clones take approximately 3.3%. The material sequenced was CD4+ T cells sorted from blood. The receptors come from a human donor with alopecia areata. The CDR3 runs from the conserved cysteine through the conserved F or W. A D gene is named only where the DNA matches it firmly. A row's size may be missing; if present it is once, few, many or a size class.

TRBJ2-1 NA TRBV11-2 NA CASSLTGLSYNEQFF TGTGCCAGCAGCTTAACAGGGCTCTCCTACAATGAGCAGTTCTTC
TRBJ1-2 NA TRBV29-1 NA CSVERSYGYTF TGCAGCGTTGAACGGAGCTATGGCTACACCTTC
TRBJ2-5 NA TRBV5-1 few CASSYQEQETQYF TGCGCCAGCAGTTACCAGGAGCAAGAGACCCAGTACTTC
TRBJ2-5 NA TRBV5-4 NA CASSLPGTQETQYF TGTGCCAGCAGCTTGCCCGGGACACAAGAGACCCAGTACTTC
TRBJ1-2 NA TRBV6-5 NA CASSRWAYGYTF TGTGCCAGCAGTCGTTGGGCCTATGGCTACACCTTC
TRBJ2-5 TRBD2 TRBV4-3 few CASSQTREGRSETQYF TGCGCCAGCAGCCAAACCCGGGAGGGGCGGAGTGAGACCCAGTACTTC
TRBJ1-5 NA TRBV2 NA CASSSITGNQPQHF TGTGCCAGCAGCTCTATAACCGGAAATCAGCCCCAGCATTTT
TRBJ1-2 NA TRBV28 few CASREGNNYGYTF TGTGCCAGCAGGGAGGGGAATAACTATGGCTACACCTTC
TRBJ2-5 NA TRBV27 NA CASSSATRGNQETQYF TGTGCCAGCAGTTCAGCGACTAGAGGAAACCAAGAGACCCAGTACTTC
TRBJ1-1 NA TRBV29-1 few CSVGDREAFF TGCAGCGTTGGAGACAGGGAAGCTTTCTTT
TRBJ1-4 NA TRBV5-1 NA CASSITGSTNEKLFF TGCGCCAGCAGCATTACAGGTTCAACTAATGAAAAACTGTTTTTT
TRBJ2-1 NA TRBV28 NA CASSPMRSNEQFF TGTGCCAGCAGTCCCATGAGGTCCAATGAGCAGTTCTTC
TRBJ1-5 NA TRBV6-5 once CASRSGDQPQHF TGTGCCAGCAGGTCCGGTGATCAGCCCCAGCATTTT
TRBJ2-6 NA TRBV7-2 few CASRLATRANVLTF TGTGCCAGCAGGTTAGCGACGAGGGCCAACGTCCTGACTTTC
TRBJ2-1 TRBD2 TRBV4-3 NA CASSQGGGRSKNEQFF TGCGCCAGCAGCCAAGGGGGCGGGAGATCGAAAAATGAGCAGTTCTTC
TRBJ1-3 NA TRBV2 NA CASTLRSSGNTIYF TGTGCCAGCACCCTTCGCTCCTCTGGAAACACCATATATTTT
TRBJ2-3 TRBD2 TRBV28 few CASSLGLAEADTQYF TGTGCCAGCAGTTTAGGGCTAGCGGAAGCAGATACGCAGTATTTT
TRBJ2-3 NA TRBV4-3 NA CASSQDRGPQYF TGCGCCAGCAGCCAAGATAGGGGACCCCAGTATTTT
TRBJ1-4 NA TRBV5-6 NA CASSLGAVNEKLFF TGTGCCAGCAGCTTGGGGGCAGTTAATGAAAAACTGTTTTTT
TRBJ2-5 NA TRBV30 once CAWNLDGRAQYF TGTGCCTGGAACCTGGACGGGAGAGCCCAGTACTTC
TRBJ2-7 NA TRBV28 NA CASSYTGMYEQYF TGTGCCAGCAGTTACACGGGAATGTACGAGCAGTACTTC
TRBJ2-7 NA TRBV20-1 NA CSAVDNYEQYF TGCAGTGCCGTCGACAACTACGAGCAGTACTTC
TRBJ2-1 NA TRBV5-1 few CASIFNNEQFF TGCGCCAGCATATTCAACAATGAGCAGTTCTTC
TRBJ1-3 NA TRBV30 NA CAWSTQGGNTIYF TGTGCCTGGAGTACCCAGGGAGGAAACACCATATATTTT
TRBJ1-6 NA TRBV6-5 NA CASSLQGINSPLHF TGTGCCAGCAGCCTCCAGGGGATAAATTCACCCCTCCACTTT